Listed below are T cell receptor beta chains from one sample, sequenced in a study of blood T cell repertoires in COVID-19. TCRdb's copy holds only in-frame clones and misses some; the assay was immunoSEQ multiplex PCR. The sample has 180,000 or so clones, 80% to 90% seen once. The sample was peripheral blood. Receptors were obtained from a man in his late teens or twenties with active or convalescent COVID-19. The CDR3 runs from the conserved cysteine through the conserved F or W. Fields, in order: V gene, J gene, clone size, CDR3 protein. Clone size is not always given. Where it is, it says once, few, many or a class for expanded clones.

TRBV7-6	TRBJ2-1	.	CASSRRGEASYNEQFF
TRBV18	TRBJ2-7	.	CASSPSGLSSYEQYF
TRBV15	TRBJ2-3	.	CATSRDLASADTQYF
TRBV6-6	TRBJ2-3	few	CASSRRDRVFSGTSGSSDTQYF
TRBV24-1	TRBJ1-5	.	CATSDRTGSNQPQHF
TRBV7-2	TRBJ2-5	.	CASDGQVAETQYF
TRBV9	TRBJ1-5	.	CASSQGAFPQPQHF
TRBV7-2	TRBJ1-1	.	CASSPQGQAYTEAFF
TRBV6-1	TRBJ2-7	once	CASGGHSSYEQYF
TRBV29-1	TRBJ2-1	.	CSAHRVGMDEQFF
TRBV12-2	TRBJ1-2	.	CASRPGGRDNYGYTF
TRBV28	TRBJ2-4	.	CASSLNRGSSRPTKNIQYF
TRBV15	TRBJ1-5	.	CATSRRRESNQPQHF
TRBV5-4	TRBJ2-2	.	CASSLTVENTGELFF
TRBV7-2	TRBJ2-1	once	CASSLGTSGRISNEQFF
TRBV7-2	TRBJ1-1	.	CASSSTVNTEAFF
TRBV7-8	TRBJ1-6	.	CASSPGQGESPLHF
TRBV6-2/TRBV6-3	TRBJ1-4	.	CASSGRGNNEKLFF
TRBV7-9	TRBJ1-1	.	CASRLLNTGLAEAFF
TRBV29-1	TRBJ2-3	once	CSVWEDTQYF
TRBV29-1	TRBJ1-4	.	CSVARTGGGEKLFF
TRBV2	TRBJ2-6	.	CASSESGGAVGYSGANVLTF
TRBV29-1	TRBJ2-2	.	CSVEPGQGPNTGELFF
TRBV7-8	TRBJ1-1	.	CASSPLGRDGPEDTEAFF
TRBV2	TRBJ1-1	.	CASSGTGPEAFF
TRBV5-1	TRBJ1-2	.	CASSETGSYGYTF
TRBV7-8	TRBJ1-6	.	CASSLVEGMYNSPLHF
TRBV2	TRBJ1-2	.	CASLPQGGTGGYTF
TRBV5-1	TRBJ1-5	few	CASSGGDEGQPQHF
TRBV4-2	TRBJ2-7	.	CASSQVSSDGYEQYF
TRBV19	TRBJ1-5	.	CASSIVAGQGGQPQHF
TRBV14	TRBJ2-1	.	CASNPGQGESNEQFF
TRBV6-6	TRBJ2-2	.	CASSQTGSTEWLFF
TRBV5-1	TRBJ1-2	.	CASRLGQGNLYGYTF
TRBV30	TRBJ1-6	.	CASTWGRLSSYNSPLHF
TRBV19	TRBJ2-6	.	CASSAQGSGANVLTF
TRBV6-5	TRBJ1-1	.	CASRGNLNMNTEAFF
TRBV4-2	TRBJ2-5	.	CASSQGGPETQYF
TRBV7-2	TRBJ1-4	.	CASSPPGQEKLFF
TRBV6-5	TRBJ1-5	.	CASSDRDSSNQPQHF
TRBV7-2	TRBJ2-5	few	CASSLVGNPQETQYF
TRBV5-1	TRBJ2-1	once	CASSLTGTSGREQFF
TRBV5-1	TRBJ2-2	.	CASSADREAGELFF
TRBV19	TRBJ1-2	.	CASSIGRGYTF
TRBV19	TRBJ2-2	.	CASSGTQFTGELFF
TRBV6-5	TRBJ2-3	.	CASAQGLLTDSQYF
TRBV2	TRBJ2-1	.	CAIAFSYNEQFF
TRBV5-6	TRBJ2-5	few	CASSWGQGFQETQYF
TRBV11-2	TRBJ1-1	.	CASSLTGKVSTEAFF
TRBV11-3	TRBJ2-1	.	CASSLASYNEQFF
TRBV28	TRBJ1-4	.	CASSFYRGNEKLFF
TRBV7-8	TRBJ1-3	.	CASSLMTGGVGNTIYF
TRBV6-5	TRBJ1-1	few	CASTQIQGRTEAFF
TRBV18	TRBJ2-7	.	CASSPGQGDYEQYF
TRBV11-2	TRBJ2-7	.	CASSSGQGSPYEQYF
TRBV4-1	TRBJ2-3	.	CASSQDRETGSSSTDTQYF
TRBV6-5	TRBJ2-3	once	CASSLSGTSTDTQYF
TRBV10-3	TRBJ2-1	.	CAISESTVAWDEQFF